The clone carrying this TCR beta chain was recorded many times. Time point given: persistent/refractory GD, antithyroid drugs over 5 years with positive TRAb. The TCR library was made from RNA that had been extracted from PBMCs in TRIzol. EDTA tubes collected roughly 10 milliliters of peripheral blood. The entry originates in a study of regulatory T cells in long-lasting Graves disease. Background on the study: Over 5 years of antithyroid drugs plus positive TSH receptor antibodies defined persistent Graves' disease.

The CDR3 extends over 13 amino acids. Trimming pared 0 bases from V and 6 bases from J, leaving 11 bases between. Germline CDR1 reads GTSNPN; CDR2 reads SVGIG (reference sequence). Researchers made TCR beta libraries by using iRepertoire HTBI primers and running Arm-PCR on CDR3 regions. Original processing notes: Across all samples, about 60 TRBV segments and 15 or so TRBJ segments were identified. Each CDR3 protein is one row after TCRdb ran MiXCR on the multiplex PCR reads. None of the V and J calls come from the authors' own analysis; TCRdb made them. This sample has about 430,000 distinct CDR3 sequences; roughly 23% occur once, and the top ten carry about 13%.

This TCR derives from a female donor with Graves disease. This chain uses TRBV30 with TRBJ2-5; D is possibly TRBD2 (5 bases). The material was peripheral blood mononuclear cells (PBMCs), obtained when the disease was refractory, from a patient treated with antithyroid drugs. In DNA, the CDR3 is TGTGCCTGGAGTGTACTCGGAGGACAGACCCAGTACTTC. It yields the protein CAWSVLGGQTQYF.